The present TCR beta chain was sequenced within a study of blood T cell repertoires in COVID-19. By sample fraction, this clone is medium-sized. The assay was immunoSEQ multiplex PCR, and TCRdb's table has in-frame clones only and misses some. The data hold 30,000 to 35,000 clones, with more than 85% observed a single time. V was clipped by 5 bases and J by 6 bases; unmatched bases: 1. The CDR3 runs to 13 residues. Germline-derived CDR1 and CDR2 are MNHEY and SVGAGI. The specimen was peripheral blood. The chain combines TRBV6-5 with TRBJ2-7; 13 nucleotides align to TRBD2. This clonotype originated in a human donor in a cohort sampled during active COVID-19. In DNA form, the CDR3 reads TGTGCCAGCAGTCGGACTAGCGGGAGCGAGCAGTACTTC. Translating gives CASSRTSGSEQYF.